The 4 T cell receptor beta chains in this list originate from one sample, sequenced in a study of blood T cell repertoires in COVID-19. Repertoires were generated with immunoSEQ multiplex PCR, while TCRdb's copy carries only in-frame clones and drops some. The sample lists around 150,000 clones, roughly 81% seen once, with roughly 8.3% in the top ten. Sequencing used peripheral blood. Source of these receptors: a woman aged 60-75 years with COVID-19, enrolled during active disease.

The rearrangement joins TRBV10-1 to TRBJ1-1; D is possibly TRBD1 (5 bases). V was cut by 5 bases and J by 1 base, with 8 bases left in between. Germline V gene data show CDR1 as WNHNN and CDR2 as SYGVQD (reference sequence). The CDR3 has 13 residues. The CDR3 here is CASSPTANTEAFF. DNA for the CDR3: TGCGCCAGCAGTCCGACAGCGAACACTGAAGCTTTCTTT.

The chain couples TRBV2 to TRBJ1-2; tentatively, D is TRBD1 (5 bases). Germline CDR1 and CDR2: SNHLY and FYNNEI. The CDR3 loop spans 14 amino acids. Trimming pared 3 bases from V and 8 bases from J, leaving 16 bases between. CDR3: CASSDIRGLGGYTF. CDR3 nucleotide sequence: TGTGCCAGCAGTGATATTCGGGGACTGGGCGGCTACACCTTC.

The CDR3 DNA reads TGTGCCAGCTCACTTTCCGCAGGGGGCGAAAATTCACCCCTCCACTTT. Translating gives CASSLSAGGENSPLHF. The rearrangement uses TRBV18 and TRBJ1-6; 8 bases map to TRBD1. This CDR3 comprises 16 residues. The ends lost 4 bases at V and 7 bases at J; junction bases unmatched: 9. Germline V gene data show CDR1 as KGHSH and CDR2 as LQKENI.

The rearrangement links TRBV7-2 to TRBJ2-1; D remains ambiguous. CDR1 and CDR2 (germline): SGHTA, FQGNSA. V was pared by 6 bases and J by 0 bases, with 6 bases between. This CDR3 spans 13 amino acids. This chain's CDR3 is CASSPSSYNEQFF. CDR3 coding DNA: TGTGCCAGCAGTCCTAGCTCCTACAATGAGCAGTTCTTC.